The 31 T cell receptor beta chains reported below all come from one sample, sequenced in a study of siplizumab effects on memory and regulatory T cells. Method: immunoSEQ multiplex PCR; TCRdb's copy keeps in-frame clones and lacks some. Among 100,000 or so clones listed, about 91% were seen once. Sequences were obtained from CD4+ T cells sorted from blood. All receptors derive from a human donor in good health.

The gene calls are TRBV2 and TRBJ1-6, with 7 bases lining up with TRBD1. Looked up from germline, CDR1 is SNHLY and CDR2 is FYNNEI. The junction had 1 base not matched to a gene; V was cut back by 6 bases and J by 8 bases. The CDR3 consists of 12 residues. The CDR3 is CASRGQDSPLHF. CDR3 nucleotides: TGTGCCAGCAGAGGACAGGATTCACCCCTCCACTTT.

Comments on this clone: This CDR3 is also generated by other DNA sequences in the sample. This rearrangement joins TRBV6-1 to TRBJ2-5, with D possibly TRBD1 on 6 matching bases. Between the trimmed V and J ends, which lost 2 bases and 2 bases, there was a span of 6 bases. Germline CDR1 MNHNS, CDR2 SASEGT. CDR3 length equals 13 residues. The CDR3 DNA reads TGTGCCAGCAGTGAACAGGGGCAAGAGACCCAGTACTTC. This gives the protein CASSEQGQETQYF.

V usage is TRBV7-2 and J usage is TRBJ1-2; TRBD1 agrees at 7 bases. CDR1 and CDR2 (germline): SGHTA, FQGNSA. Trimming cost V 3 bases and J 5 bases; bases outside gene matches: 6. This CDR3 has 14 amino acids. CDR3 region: CASSLRDSLYGYTF. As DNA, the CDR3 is TGTGCCAGCAGCTTGAGGGACAGCCTTTATGGCTACACCTTC. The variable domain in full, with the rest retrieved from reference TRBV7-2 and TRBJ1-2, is GAGVSQSPSNKVTEKGKDVELRCDPISGHTALYWYRQSLGQGLEFLIYFQGNSAPDKSGLPSDRFSAERTGGSVSTLTIQRTQQEDSAVYLCASSLRDSLYGYTFGSGTRLTVV.

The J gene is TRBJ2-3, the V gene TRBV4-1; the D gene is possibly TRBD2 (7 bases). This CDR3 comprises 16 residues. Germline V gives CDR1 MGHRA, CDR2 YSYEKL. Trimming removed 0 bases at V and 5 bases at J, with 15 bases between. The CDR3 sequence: CASSQEWGGRGDTQYF. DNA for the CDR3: TGCGCCAGCAGCCAAGAATGGGGGGGCCGGGGAGATACGCAGTATTTT.

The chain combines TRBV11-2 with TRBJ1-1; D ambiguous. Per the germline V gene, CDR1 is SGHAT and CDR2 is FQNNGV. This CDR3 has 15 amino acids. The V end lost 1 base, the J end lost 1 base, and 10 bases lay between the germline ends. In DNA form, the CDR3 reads TGTGCCAGCAGCTTAGGCGGAGAATCGAACACTGAAGCTTTCTTT. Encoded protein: CASSLGGESNTEAFF.

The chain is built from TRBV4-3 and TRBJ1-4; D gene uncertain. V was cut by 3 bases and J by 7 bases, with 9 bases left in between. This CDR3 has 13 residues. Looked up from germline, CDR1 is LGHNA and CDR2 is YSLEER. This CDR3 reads CASSHSGGEKLFF. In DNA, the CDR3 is TGCGCCAGCAGCCACTCCGGAGGTGAAAAACTGTTTTTT.

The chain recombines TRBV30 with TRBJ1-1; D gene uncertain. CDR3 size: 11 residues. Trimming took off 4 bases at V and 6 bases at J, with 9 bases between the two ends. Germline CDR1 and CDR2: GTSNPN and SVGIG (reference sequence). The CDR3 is CAWTSAAEAFF. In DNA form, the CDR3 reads TGTGCCTGGACCTCTGCCGCTGAAGCTTTCTTT.

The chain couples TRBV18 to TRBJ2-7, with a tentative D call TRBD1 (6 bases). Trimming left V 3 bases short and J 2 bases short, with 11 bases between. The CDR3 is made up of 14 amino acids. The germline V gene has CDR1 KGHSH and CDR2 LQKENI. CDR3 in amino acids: CASSPAGTTYEQYF. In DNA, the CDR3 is TGTGCCAGCTCACCTGCCGGGACAACCTACGAGCAGTACTTC.

The CDR3 region has the DNA TGTGCCAGCACAAAGATGACGCAGACTAGCGGGGGGGCGGCCCAGTACTTC. It encodes CASTKMTQTSGGAAQYF. This chain connects TRBV2 to TRBJ2-5, with 14 bases that match TRBD2. The trim removed 7 bases at V and 9 bases at J, leaving 16 bases unmatched. Germline CDR1 and CDR2: SNHLY and FYNNEI. The CDR3 has 17 amino acids.

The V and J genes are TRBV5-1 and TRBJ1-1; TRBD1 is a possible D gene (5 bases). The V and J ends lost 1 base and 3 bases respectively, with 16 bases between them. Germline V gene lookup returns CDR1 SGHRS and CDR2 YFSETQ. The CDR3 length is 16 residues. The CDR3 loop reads CASSLPGIGDDTEAFF. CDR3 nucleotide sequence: TGCGCCAGCAGCTTGCCAGGGATTGGTGACGACACTGAAGCTTTCTTT.

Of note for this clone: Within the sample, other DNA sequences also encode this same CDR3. The CDR3 nucleotides read TGTGCCATCAGTGATGGCACAGATACGCAGTATTTT. Protein: CAISDGTDTQYF. This chain links TRBV10-3 with TRBJ2-3; no reliable D call. The CDR3 runs to 12 residues. The V gene lost 3 bases and the J gene lost 1 base, with 2 bases spanning the gap. Germline V gene data show CDR1 as ENHRY and CDR2 as SYGVKD.

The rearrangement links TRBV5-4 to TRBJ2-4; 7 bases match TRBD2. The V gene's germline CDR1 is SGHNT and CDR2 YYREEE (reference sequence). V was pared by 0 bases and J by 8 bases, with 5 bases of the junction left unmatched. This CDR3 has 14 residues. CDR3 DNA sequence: TGTGCCAGCAGCTTGGATGGCGCGGGAGACATTCAGTACTTC. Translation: CASSLDGAGDIQYF.

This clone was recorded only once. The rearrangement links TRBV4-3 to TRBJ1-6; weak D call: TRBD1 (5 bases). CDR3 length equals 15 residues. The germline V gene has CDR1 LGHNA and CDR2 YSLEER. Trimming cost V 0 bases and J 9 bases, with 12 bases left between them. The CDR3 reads CASSQEVRATSPLHF. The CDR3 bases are TGCGCCAGCAGCCAAGAGGTCAGGGCGACTTCACCCCTCCACTTT.

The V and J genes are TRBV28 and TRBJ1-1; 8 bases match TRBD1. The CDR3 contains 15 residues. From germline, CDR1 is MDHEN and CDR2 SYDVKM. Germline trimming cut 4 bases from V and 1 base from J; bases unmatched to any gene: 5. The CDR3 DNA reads TGTGCCAGCAGTTCCGCGGACAGGGAGAACACTGAAGCTTTCTTT. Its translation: CASSSADRENTEAFF.

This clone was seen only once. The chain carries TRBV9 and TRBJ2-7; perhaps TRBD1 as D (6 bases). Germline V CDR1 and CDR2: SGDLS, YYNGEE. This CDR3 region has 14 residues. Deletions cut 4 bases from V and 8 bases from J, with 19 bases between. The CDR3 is CASSPPGQPTQQYF. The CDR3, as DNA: TGTGCCAGCAGCCCCCCCGGACAGCCTACGCAGCAGTACTTC.

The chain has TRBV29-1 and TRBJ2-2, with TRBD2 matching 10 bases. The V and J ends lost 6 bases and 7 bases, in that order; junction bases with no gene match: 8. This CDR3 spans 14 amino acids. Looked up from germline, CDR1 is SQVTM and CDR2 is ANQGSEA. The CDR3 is CSVQTSGSVGELFF. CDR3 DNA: TGCAGCGTCCAGACTAGCGGGTCGGTCGGGGAGCTGTTTTTT.

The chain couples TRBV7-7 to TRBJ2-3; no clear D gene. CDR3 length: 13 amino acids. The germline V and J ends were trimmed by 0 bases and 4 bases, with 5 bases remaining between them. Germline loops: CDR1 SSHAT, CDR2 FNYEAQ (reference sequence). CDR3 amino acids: CASSLAPSDTQYF. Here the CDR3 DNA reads TGTGCCAGCAGCTTAGCGCCCTCAGATACGCAGTATTTT.

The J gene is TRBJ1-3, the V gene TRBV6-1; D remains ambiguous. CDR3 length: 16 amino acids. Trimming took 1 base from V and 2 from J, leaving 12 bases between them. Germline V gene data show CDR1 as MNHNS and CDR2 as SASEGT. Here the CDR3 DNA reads TGTGCCAGCAGTGAAGTGATCGGGTTCGCTGGAAACACCATATATTTT. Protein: CASSEVIGFAGNTIYF.

This CDR3 reads CASSPGQGQETQYF. The CDR3 DNA is TGTGCCAGCAGCCCCGGACAGGGCCAAGAGACCCAGTACTTC. The chain employs TRBV7-7 and TRBJ2-5; 8 bases fit TRBD1. CDR3 size: 14 residues. CDR1 and CDR2 from the germline V gene are SSHAT and FNYEAQ (reference sequence). V lost 5 bases to trimming and J lost 1 base; unmatched junction nucleotides: 3.

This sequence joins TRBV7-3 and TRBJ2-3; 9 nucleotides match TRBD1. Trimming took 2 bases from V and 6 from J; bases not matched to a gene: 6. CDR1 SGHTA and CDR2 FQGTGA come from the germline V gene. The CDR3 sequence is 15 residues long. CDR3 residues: CASSLSGTGWDTQYF. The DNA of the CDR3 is TGTGCCAGCAGCTTATCGGGGACAGGGTGGGATACGCAGTATTTT. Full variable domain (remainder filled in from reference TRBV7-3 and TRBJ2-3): GAGVSQTPSNKVTEKGKYVELRCDPISGHTALYWYRQSLGQGPEFLIYFQGTGAADDSGLPNDRFFAVRPEGSVSTLKIQRTERGDSAVYLCASSLSGTGWDTQYFGPGTRLTVL.

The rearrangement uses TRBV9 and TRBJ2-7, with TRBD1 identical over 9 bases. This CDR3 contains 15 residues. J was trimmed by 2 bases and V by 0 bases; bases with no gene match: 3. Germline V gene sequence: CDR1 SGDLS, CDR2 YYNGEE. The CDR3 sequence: CASSVGDRATYEQYF. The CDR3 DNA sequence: TGTGCCAGCAGCGTAGGGGACAGGGCGACCTACGAGCAGTACTTC.

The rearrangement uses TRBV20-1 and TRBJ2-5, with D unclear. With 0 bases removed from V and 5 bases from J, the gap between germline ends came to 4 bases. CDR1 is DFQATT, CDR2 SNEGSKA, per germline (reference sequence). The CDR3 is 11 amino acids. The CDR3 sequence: CSAREKETQYF. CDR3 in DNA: TGCAGTGCTAGAGAGAAGGAGACCCAGTACTTC.

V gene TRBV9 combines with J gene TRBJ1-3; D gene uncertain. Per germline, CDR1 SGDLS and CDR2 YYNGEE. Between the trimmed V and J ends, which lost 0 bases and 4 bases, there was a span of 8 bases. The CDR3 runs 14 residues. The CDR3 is CASSVVDGGNTIYF. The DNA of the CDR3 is TGTGCCAGCAGCGTAGTGGACGGAGGAAACACCATATATTTT.

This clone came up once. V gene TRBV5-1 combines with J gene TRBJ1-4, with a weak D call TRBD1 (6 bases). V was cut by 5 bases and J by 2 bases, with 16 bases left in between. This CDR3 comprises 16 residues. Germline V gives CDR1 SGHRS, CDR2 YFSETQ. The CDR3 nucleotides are TGCGCCAGCAGTCAACAGGGCGGAAATACTAATGAAAAACTGTTTTTT. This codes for CASSQQGGNTNEKLFF.

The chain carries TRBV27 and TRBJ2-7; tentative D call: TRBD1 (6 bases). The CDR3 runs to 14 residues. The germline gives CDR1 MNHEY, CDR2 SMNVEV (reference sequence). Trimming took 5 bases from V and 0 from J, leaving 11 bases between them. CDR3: CASSLTGISYEQYF. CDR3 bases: TGTGCCAGCAGTCTCACAGGGATCTCCTACGAGCAGTACTTC.

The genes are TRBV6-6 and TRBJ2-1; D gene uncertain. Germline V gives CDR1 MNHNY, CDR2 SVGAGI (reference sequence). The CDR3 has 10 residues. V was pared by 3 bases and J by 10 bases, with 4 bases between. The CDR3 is CASSYGEQFF. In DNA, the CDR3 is TGTGCCAGCAGTTATGGAGAGCAGTTCTTC.

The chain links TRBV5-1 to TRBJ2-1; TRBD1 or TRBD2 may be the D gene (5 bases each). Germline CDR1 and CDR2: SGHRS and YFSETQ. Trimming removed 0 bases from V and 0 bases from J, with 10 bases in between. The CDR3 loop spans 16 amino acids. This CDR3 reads CASSLDRGASYNEQFF. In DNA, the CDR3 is TGCGCCAGCAGCTTGGACCGGGGCGCCTCCTACAATGAGCAGTTCTTC.

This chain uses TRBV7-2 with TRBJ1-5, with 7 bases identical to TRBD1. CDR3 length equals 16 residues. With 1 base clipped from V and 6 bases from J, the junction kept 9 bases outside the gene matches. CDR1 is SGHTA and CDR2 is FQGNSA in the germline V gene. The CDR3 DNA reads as TGTGCCAGCAGCTTAGGTGGAGGGGGCCTCGTTCAGCCCCAGCATTTT. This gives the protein CASSLGGGGLVQPQHF. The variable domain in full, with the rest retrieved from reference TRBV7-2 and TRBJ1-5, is GAGVSQSPSNKVTEKGKDVELRCDPISGHTALYWYRQSLGQGLEFLIYFQGNSAPDKSGLPSDRFSAERTGGSVSTLTIQRTQQEDSAVYLCASSLGGGGLVQPQHFGDGTRLSIL.

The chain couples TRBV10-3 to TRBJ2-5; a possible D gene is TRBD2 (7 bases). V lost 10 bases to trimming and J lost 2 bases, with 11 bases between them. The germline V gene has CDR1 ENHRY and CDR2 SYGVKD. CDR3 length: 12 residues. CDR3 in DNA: TGTGCCACCGCGGGGGCACAAGAGACCCAGTACTTC. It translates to CATAGAQETQYF.

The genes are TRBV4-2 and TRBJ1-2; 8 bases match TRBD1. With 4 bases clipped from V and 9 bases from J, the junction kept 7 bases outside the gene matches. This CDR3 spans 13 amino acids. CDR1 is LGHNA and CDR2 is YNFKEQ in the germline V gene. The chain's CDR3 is CASSPKTGESYTF. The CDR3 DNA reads TGTGCCAGCAGCCCCAAGACAGGGGAAAGCTACACCTTC.

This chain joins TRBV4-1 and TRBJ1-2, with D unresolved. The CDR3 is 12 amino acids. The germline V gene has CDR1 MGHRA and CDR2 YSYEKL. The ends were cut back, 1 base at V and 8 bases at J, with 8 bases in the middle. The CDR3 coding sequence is TGCGCCAGCAGCCAAGGAGTGGAGGGCTACACCTTC. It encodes CASSQGVEGYTF.